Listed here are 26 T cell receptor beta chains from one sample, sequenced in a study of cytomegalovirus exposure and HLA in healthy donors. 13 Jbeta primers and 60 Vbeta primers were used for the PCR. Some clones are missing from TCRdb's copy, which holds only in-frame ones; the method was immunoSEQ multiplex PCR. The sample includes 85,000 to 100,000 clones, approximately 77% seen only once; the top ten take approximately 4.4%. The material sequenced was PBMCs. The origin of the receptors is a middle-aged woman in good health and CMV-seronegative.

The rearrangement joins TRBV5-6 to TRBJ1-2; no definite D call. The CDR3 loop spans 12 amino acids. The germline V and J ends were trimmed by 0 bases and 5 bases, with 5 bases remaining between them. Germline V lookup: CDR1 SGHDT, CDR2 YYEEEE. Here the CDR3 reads CASSLDQYGYTF. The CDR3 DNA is TGTGCCAGCAGCTTGGATCAATATGGCTACACCTTC.

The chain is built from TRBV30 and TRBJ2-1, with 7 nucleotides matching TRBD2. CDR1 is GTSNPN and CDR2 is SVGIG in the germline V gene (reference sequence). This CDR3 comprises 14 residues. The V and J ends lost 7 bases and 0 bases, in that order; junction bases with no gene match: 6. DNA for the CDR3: TGTGCCTCAGAGCGGGGCAGCTCCTACAATGAGCAGTTCTTC. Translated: CASERGSSYNEQFF.

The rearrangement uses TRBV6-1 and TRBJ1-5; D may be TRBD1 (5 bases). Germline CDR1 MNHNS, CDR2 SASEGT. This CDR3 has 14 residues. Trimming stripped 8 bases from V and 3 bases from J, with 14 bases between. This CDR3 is CASCRVPNNQPQHF. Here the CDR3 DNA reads TGTGCCAGCTGCAGGGTTCCGAACAATCAGCCCCAGCATTTT.

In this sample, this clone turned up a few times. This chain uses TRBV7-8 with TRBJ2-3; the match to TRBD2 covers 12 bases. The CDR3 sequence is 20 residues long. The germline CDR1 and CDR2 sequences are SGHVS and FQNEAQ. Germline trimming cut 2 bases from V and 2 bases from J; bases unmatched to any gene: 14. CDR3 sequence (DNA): TGTGCCAGCAGCTTAACGGCTAGCGGGGGGGTCCTCCCCCTCACAGATACGCAGTATTTT. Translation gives CASSLTASGGVLPLTDTQYF.

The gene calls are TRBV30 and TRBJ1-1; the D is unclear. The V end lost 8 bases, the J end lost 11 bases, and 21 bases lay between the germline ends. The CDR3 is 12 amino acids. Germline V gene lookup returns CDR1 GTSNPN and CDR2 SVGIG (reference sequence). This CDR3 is CALGNLGLTAFF. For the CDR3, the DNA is TGTGCCCTGGGGAACCTTGGACTGACGGCTTTCTTT.

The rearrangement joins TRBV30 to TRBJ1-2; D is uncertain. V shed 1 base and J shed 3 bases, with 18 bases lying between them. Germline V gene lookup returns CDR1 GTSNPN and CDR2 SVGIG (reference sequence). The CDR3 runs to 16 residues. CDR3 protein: CAWSDPAGVADYGYTF. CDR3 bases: TGTGCCTGGAGTGACCCCGCGGGAGTGGCGGACTATGGCTACACCTTC.

For the CDR3, the DNA is TGTGCCAGCTCACCGCAGAATAGGGCGGGAGAGCAGTACTTC. Translating it yields CASSPQNRAGEQYF. V is TRBV18 and J is TRBJ2-7, with D possibly matching TRBD2 (6 bases). This CDR3 is built from 14 residues. Germline lookup yields CDR1 KGHSH and CDR2 LQKENI. Trimming took off 3 bases at V and 7 bases at J, with 16 bases between the two ends.

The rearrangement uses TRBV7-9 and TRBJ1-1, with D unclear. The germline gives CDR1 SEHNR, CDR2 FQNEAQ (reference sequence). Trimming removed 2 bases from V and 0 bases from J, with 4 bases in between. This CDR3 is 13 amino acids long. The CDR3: CASSLPVNTEAFF. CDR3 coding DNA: TGTGCCAGCAGCTTACCAGTGAACACTGAAGCTTTCTTT.

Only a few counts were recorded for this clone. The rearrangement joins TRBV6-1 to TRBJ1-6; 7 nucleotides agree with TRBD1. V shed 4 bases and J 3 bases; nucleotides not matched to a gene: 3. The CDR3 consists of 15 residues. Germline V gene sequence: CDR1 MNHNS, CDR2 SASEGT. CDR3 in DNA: TGTGCCAGCAGTGCGGGACAGCTCTATAATTCACCCCTCCACTTT. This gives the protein CASSAGQLYNSPLHF.

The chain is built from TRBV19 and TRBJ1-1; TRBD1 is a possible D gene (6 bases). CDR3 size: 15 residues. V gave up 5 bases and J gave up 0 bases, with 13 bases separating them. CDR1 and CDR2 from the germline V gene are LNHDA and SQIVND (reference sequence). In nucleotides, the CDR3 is TGTGCCAGTAGTCTCCAGACAGGCGTGAACACTGAAGCTTTCTTT. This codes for CASSLQTGVNTEAFF.

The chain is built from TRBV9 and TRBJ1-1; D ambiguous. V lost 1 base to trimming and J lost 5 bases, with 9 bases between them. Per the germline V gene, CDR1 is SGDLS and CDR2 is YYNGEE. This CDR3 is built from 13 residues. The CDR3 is CASSVRETTEAFF. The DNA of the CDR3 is TGTGCCAGCAGCGTAAGGGAGACAACTGAAGCTTTCTTT.

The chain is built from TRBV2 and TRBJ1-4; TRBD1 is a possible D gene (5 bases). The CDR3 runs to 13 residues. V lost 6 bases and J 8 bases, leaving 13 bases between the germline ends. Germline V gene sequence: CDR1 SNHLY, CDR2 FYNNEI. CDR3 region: CASRRGGGEKLFF. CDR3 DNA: TGTGCCAGCAGAAGGGGAGGAGGGGAAAAACTGTTTTTT.

The chain's CDR3 is CASSWGLAGQETQYF. CDR3 DNA sequence: TGTGCCAGCAGCTGGGGACTAGCGGGACAAGAGACCCAGTACTTC. The chain combines TRBV14 with TRBJ2-5, with 13 bases identical to TRBD2. Germline V lookup: CDR1 SGHDN, CDR2 FVKESK. V gave up 5 bases and J gave up 2 bases; unmatched junction bases: 2. There are 15 residues in the CDR3.

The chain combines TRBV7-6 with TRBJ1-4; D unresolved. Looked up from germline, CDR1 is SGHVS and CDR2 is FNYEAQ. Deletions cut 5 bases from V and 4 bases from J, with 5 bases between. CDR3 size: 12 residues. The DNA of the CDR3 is TGTGCCAGCAGCCACTATAATGAAAAACTGTTTTTT. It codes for CASSHYNEKLFF.

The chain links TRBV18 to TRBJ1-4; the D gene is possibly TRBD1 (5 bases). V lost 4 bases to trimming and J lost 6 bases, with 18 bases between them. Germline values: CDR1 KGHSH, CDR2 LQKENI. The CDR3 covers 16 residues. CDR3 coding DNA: TGTGCCAGCTCACGCCGACAGTCCCAAGGGGATGAAAAACTGTTTTTT. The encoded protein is CASSRRQSQGDEKLFF.

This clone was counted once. As DNA, the CDR3 is TGTGCCAGCAGTGAATCCCGAGGTTTCTCTGGAAACACCATATATTTT. Protein sequence: CASSESRGFSGNTIYF. J is TRBJ1-3 and V is TRBV25-1, with D unclear. CDR3 size: 16 residues. Trimming cost V 1 base and J 0 bases, with 10 bases left between them. CDR1 is MGHDK, CDR2 SYGVNS, per germline.

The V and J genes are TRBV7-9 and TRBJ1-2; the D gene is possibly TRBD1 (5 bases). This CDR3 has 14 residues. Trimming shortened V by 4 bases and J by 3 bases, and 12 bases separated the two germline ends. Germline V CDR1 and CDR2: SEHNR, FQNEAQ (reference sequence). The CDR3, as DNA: TGTGCCAGCAGCTGGTCGGGGGTGGACTATGGCTACACCTTC. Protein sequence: CASSWSGVDYGYTF.

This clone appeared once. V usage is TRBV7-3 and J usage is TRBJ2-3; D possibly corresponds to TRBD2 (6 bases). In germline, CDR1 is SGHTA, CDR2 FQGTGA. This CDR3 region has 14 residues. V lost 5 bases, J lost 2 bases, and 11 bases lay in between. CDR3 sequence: CASSPGLSTDTQYF. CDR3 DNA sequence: TGTGCCAGCAGCCCCGGACTATCCACAGATACGCAGTATTTT.

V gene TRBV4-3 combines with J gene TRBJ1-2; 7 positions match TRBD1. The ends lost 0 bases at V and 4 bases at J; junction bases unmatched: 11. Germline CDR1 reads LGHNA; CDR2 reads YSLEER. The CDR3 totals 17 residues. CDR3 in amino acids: CASSQDFASGGSYGYTF. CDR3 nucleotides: TGCGCCAGCAGCCAAGATTTCGCGTCAGGGGGTTCCTATGGCTACACCTTC.

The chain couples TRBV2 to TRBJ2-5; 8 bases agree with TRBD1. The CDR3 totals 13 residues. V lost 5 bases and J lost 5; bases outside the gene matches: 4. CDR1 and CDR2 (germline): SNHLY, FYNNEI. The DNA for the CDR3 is TGTGCCAGCAGTCCAGGGGGCGCGGAGACCCAGTACTTC. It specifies CASSPGGAETQYF.

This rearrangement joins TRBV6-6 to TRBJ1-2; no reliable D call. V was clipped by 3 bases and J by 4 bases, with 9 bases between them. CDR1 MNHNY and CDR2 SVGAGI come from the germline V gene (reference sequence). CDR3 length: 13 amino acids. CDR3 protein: CASSYGELYGYTF. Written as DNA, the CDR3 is TGTGCCAGCAGTTATGGGGAGCTCTATGGCTACACCTTC.

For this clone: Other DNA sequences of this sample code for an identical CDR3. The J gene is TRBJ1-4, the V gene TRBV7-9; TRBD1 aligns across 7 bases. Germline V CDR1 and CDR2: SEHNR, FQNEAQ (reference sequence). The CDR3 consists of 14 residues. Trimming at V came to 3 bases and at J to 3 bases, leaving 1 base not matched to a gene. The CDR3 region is CASSFQGANEKLFF. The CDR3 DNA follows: TGTGCCAGCAGCTTTCAGGGGGCTAATGAAAAACTGTTTTTT.

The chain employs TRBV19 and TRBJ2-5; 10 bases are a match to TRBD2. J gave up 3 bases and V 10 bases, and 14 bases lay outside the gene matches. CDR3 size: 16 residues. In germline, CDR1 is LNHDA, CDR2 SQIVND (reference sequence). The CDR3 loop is CATRAGGTLNKETQYF. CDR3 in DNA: TGTGCCACCAGAGCGGGGGGGACCTTAAACAAAGAGACCCAGTACTTC.

In DNA, the CDR3 is TGCGCCAGCAGCTATTTATCGACAGGGAACTATGGCTACACCTTC. Translated: CASSYLSTGNYGYTF. The chain is built from TRBV5-1 and TRBJ1-2; 7 bases are a match to TRBD1. Germline CDR1 SGHRS, CDR2 YFSETQ. This CDR3 has 15 residues. With V trimmed by 3 bases and J by 2 bases, 7 bases remained unmatched.

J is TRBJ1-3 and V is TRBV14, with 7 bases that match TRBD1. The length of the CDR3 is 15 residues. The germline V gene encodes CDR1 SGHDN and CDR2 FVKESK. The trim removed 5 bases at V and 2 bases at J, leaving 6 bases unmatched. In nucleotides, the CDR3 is TGTGCCAGCAGCTCAACAGGGGATACTGGAAACACCATATATTTT. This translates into CASSSTGDTGNTIYF.

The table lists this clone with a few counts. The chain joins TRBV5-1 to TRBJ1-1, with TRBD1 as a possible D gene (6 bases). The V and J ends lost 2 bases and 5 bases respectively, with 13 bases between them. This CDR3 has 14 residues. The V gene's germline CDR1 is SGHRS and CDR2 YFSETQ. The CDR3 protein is CASSLQGEQTEAFF. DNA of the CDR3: TGCGCCAGCAGCTTACAGGGCGAACAGACTGAAGCTTTCTTT.